This paragraph reports one T cell receptor (beta chain). The antigen is not known. A read error is possible here, since a much larger clone lies one base away. The CDR3 spans 14 residues. The V and J ends lost 4 bases and 2 bases respectively, with 12 bases between them. Germline assignment: CDR1 SGHAT and CDR2 FQNNGV. The entry originates in a study of relationships among human T cell subsets. Findings of the study overall: Over 50% of CD8+ cytotoxic sequences were in clones over 100 reads; regulatory and Th2 had few.

From mRNA, alpha and beta CDR3 regions were amplified using semiquantitative ARM-PCR. In ARM-PCR, communal superprimers followed tagged nested gene-specific primers for exponential amplification. TCRdb re-called the multiplex PCR reads through MiXCR, storing one row per CDR3 protein. The repertoire holds 13,000 to 15,000 distinct CDR3 sequences, with 50% to 75% as singletons. CD4+ cells were positively selected first, then anti-CD25 beads isolated CD4+CD25+ regulatory T cells. V is TRBV11-2 and J is TRBJ2-7, with a weak D call TRBD1 (5 bases). Sequencing input: Tregs sorted from blood. The receptor's source is a man in his forties in good health. CDR3 DNA sequence: TGTGCCAGCAGCTCCGCCAGGGCCCCCTACGAGCAGTACTTC. It codes for CASSSARAPYEQYF.